These 25 T cell receptor beta chains were all obtained from the same sample, sequenced in a study of Siglec-9 on CD8 T cells in melanoma. Here immunoSEQ multiplex PCR was the method, and the copy in TCRdb shows in-frame clones only, minus some. The table has 25,000 to 35,000 clones, less than 85% seen once. The sequenced sample was Siglec-9- CD8+ T cells sorted from blood. These receptor sequences come from a human donor in good health.

The chain links TRBV10-1 to TRBJ2-1, with D possibly being TRBD1 or TRBD2 (5 bases each). The CDR3 spans 14 residues. V lost 5 bases to trimming and J lost 4 bases, with 12 bases between them. Germline-derived CDR1 and CDR2 are WNHNN and SYGVQD (reference sequence). Here the CDR3 DNA reads TGCGCCAGCAGTCTGATGGGACCTTACAATGAGCAGTTCTTC. The encoded protein is CASSLMGPYNEQFF.

The CDR3 DNA reads TGCGCCGTTCCGGGACTAGCGGGAGGTCCCCCATCCTACGAGCAGTACGTC. Translated, it gives CAVPGLAGGPPSYEQYV. This chain joins TRBV10-1 and TRBJ2-7, with 15 nucleotides matching TRBD2. V lost 11 bases and J lost 1; bases outside the gene matches: 12. This CDR3 has 17 amino acids. CDR1 is WNHNN, CDR2 SYGVQD, per germline (reference sequence).

This sequence joins TRBV28 and TRBJ1-4, with 7 bases identical to TRBD1. Unmatched junction bases numbered 8, after V lost 5 bases and J lost 8 bases. Germline values: CDR1 MDHEN, CDR2 SYDVKM. This CDR3 is built from 14 residues. The CDR3 reads CASSPPRGQEKLFF. The CDR3 nucleotides read TGTGCCAGCAGTCCACCCAGGGGACAGGAAAAACTGTTTTTT.

This clone was counted only a few times. The rearrangement joins TRBV27 to TRBJ1-5; D may be TRBD1 (6 bases). Trimming left V 1 base short and J 8 bases short, with 12 bases between. CDR3 length: 14 residues. The germline V gene has CDR1 MNHEY and CDR2 SMNVEV (reference sequence). This chain's CDR3 is CASSLFWGAKPQHF. The DNA for the CDR3 is TGTGCCAGCAGTTTATTTTGGGGGGCGAAGCCCCAGCATTTT.

This chain joins TRBV28 and TRBJ1-5; the D gene is possibly TRBD1 (5 bases). The CDR3 extends over 14 amino acids. The V and J ends lost 4 bases and 5 bases respectively, with 12 bases between them. CDR1 is MDHEN and CDR2 is SYDVKM in the germline V gene. CDR3 amino acids: CASSSLRGYQPQHF. In DNA, the CDR3 is TGTGCCAGCAGTTCCCTTAGGGGCTATCAGCCCCAGCATTTT.

The chain is built from TRBV14 and TRBJ2-7; D is ambiguous. The CDR3 covers 12 residues. Germline CDR1 is SGHDN and CDR2 is FVKESK. V was shortened by 3 bases and J by 3 bases, with 6 bases between the two germline ends. The CDR3 protein is CASSHSSYEQYV. CDR3 in DNA: TGTGCCAGCAGCCATAGCAGCTACGAGCAGTACGTC.

The chain combines TRBV5-1 with TRBJ1-1; 10 bases are shared with TRBD1. The V segment lost 0 bases and the J segment 5 bases; nucleotides outside the gene matches: 7. The CDR3 has 16 residues. The germline gives CDR1 SGHRS, CDR2 YFSETQ. DNA of the CDR3: TGCGCCAGCAGCTTGGGAGACAGGGGGCTATTGACTGAAGCTTTCTTT. It yields the protein CASSLGDRGLLTEAFF.

The genes are TRBV19 and TRBJ2-7, with unresolved D. V was clipped by 1 base and J by 6 bases, with 7 bases between them. This CDR3 is built from 12 residues. CDR1 LNHDA and CDR2 SQIVND come from the germline V gene (reference sequence). Here the CDR3 DNA reads TGTGCCAGTAGTATAGCCCTCAGCGAGCAGTACTTC. Translation: CASSIALSEQYF.

The J gene is TRBJ2-3, the V gene TRBV9; perhaps TRBD2 as D (6 bases). The CDR3 extends over 16 amino acids. In germline, CDR1 is SGDLS, CDR2 YYNGEE. V was trimmed by 0 bases and J by 0 bases, leaving 11 bases between them. CDR3 amino acids: CASSVGGLSSTDTQYF. The DNA for the CDR3 is TGTGCCAGCAGCGTAGGGGGACTTTCTAGCACAGATACGCAGTATTTT.

This clone was counted a few times. The V call is TRBV10-2, the J call TRBJ2-5; 12 bases align to TRBD2. Germline CDR1 reads WSHSY; CDR2 reads SAAADI. The CDR3 runs to 14 residues. V trimming: 4 bases; J trimming: 8 bases; junction bases outside the gene matches: 5. CDR3 coding DNA: TGCGCCAGCAGTGCTAGCGGGGGGGCGGGAACCCAGTACTTC. It codes for CASSASGGAGTQYF.

The rearrangement links TRBV2 to TRBJ2-7, with D perhaps matching TRBD1 or TRBD2 (6 bases each). V was shortened by 5 bases and J by 2 bases, with 16 bases between the two germline ends. Per germline, CDR1 SNHLY and CDR2 FYNNEI. This CDR3 region has 15 residues. The CDR3 nucleotides read TGTGCCAGCAGTCCAGGGCGAAGGGGGGCCTACGAGCAGTACGTC. As protein: CASSPGRRGAYEQYV.

The chain combines TRBV5-1 with TRBJ2-1; tentatively, D is TRBD2 (6 bases). Germline CDR1 reads SGHRS; CDR2 reads YFSETQ. There are 16 residues in the CDR3. The V end lost 4 bases, the J end lost 0 bases, and 14 bases lay between the germline ends. The CDR3 sequence: CASSQDWGDSYNEQFF. CDR3 sequence (DNA): TGCGCCAGCAGCCAAGACTGGGGGGACTCCTACAATGAGCAGTTCTTC.

This rearrangement joins TRBV6-1 to TRBJ1-1; possibly TRBD1 for D (5 bases). The germline V and J ends were trimmed by 1 base and 0 bases, with 9 bases remaining between them. The CDR3 spans 15 residues. Germline V gives CDR1 MNHNS, CDR2 SASEGT. CDR3 DNA sequence: TGTGCCAGCAGTGAAGGGGGGGGGTTGAACACTGAAGCTTTCTTT. Amino acid sequence: CASSEGGGLNTEAFF.

The CDR3 DNA sequence: TGTGCCAGTAGTATAGACCATATTTTCAGCTATGGCTACACCTTC. This encodes CASSIDHIFSYGYTF. V and J are TRBV19 and TRBJ1-2; D remains unclear. Deletions cut 0 bases from V and 4 bases from J, with 12 bases between. The CDR3 is 15 amino acids. CDR1 LNHDA and CDR2 SQIVND come from the germline V gene (reference sequence).

The rearrangement links TRBV30 to TRBJ2-7, with 15 bases matching TRBD2. Germline CDR1 GTSNPN, CDR2 SVGIG (reference sequence). The trim removed 7 bases at V and 5 bases at J, leaving 9 bases unmatched. The CDR3 is 15 residues long. The CDR3 spells CAYSGTSGGLNEQYF. DNA for the CDR3: TGTGCCTACTCCGGGACTAGCGGGGGGCTCAACGAGCAGTACTTC.

The V and J genes are TRBV19 and TRBJ1-1; D gene uncertain. With 6 bases removed from V and 4 bases from J, the gap between germline ends came to 9 bases. The CDR3 consists of 12 residues. Per the germline V gene, CDR1 is LNHDA and CDR2 is SQIVND (reference sequence). The DNA of the CDR3 is TGTGCCAGTAGGTTTAGCGGCACTGAAGCTTTCTTT. Its protein is CASRFSGTEAFF.

The CDR3 nucleotides read TGTGCCAGCAGCCCGGGACAGGGGCGCTCCTACGAGCAGTACGTC. It codes for CASSPGQGRSYEQYV. The chain employs TRBV7-2 and TRBJ2-7; 10 bases align to TRBD1. The CDR3 is made up of 15 amino acids. Germline V gene lookup returns CDR1 SGHTA and CDR2 FQGNSA. With V trimmed by 5 bases and J by 0 bases, 4 bases remained unmatched.

The chain recombines TRBV14 with TRBJ2-1; no clear D gene. The CDR3 covers 13 residues. The V end lost 4 bases, the J end lost 8 bases, and 12 bases lay between the germline ends. In germline, CDR1 is SGHDN, CDR2 FVKESK. CDR3 protein: CASSPGVWDEQFF. The CDR3 bases are TGTGCCAGCAGCCCTGGGGTATGGGATGAGCAGTTCTTC.

The chain combines TRBV4-1 with TRBJ1-4, with TRBD1 identical over 7 bases. Germline V CDR1 and CDR2: MGHRA, YSYEKL. CDR3 length equals 15 residues. V was pared by 2 bases and J by 1 base, with 1 base of the junction left unmatched. Here the CDR3 DNA reads TGCGCCAGCAGCCAACCAGGGGGAACTAATGAAAAACTGTTTTTT. Its translation is CASSQPGGTNEKLFF.

In DNA form, the CDR3 reads TGTGCCATCAGTGAATGGGATAGCTCCTACGAGCAGTACTTC. Protein sequence: CAISEWDSSYEQYF. The V and J genes are TRBV10-3 and TRBJ2-7; D is uncertain. There are 14 residues in the CDR3. The germline gives CDR1 ENHRY, CDR2 SYGVKD. Trimming took off 3 bases at V and 0 bases at J, with 9 bases between the two ends.

J is TRBJ2-7 and V is TRBV20-1; D is uncertain. The CDR3 is made up of 11 amino acids. The V end lost 0 bases, the J end lost 3 bases, and 3 bases lay between the germline ends. Germline lookup yields CDR1 DFQATT and CDR2 SNEGSKA (reference sequence). The CDR3 sequence: CSARDNYEQYF. CDR3 nucleotide sequence: TGCAGTGCTAGAGATAACTACGAGCAGTACTTC.

The chain has TRBV13 and TRBJ2-2; the D gene is possibly TRBD1 (5 bases). V was trimmed by 5 bases and J by 5 bases, leaving 15 bases between them. Germline loops: CDR1 PRHDT, CDR2 FYEKMQ (reference sequence). This CDR3 is built from 15 residues. CDR3 nucleotide sequence: TGTGCCAGCAGCCATAAGCCAGGGCTGACCGGGGAGCTGTTTTTT. Its protein is CASSHKPGLTGELFF.

This clone counts as large. This chain connects TRBV19 to TRBJ2-1; 7 bases are shared with TRBD2. Germline CDR1 LNHDA, CDR2 SQIVND (reference sequence). V lost 6 bases to trimming and J lost 7 bases; unmatched junction nucleotides: 12. CDR3 length: 15 residues. Here the CDR3 DNA reads TGTGCCAGTAGGATCGGCGGGGGACTTCGTAATGAGCAGTTCTTC. This encodes CASRIGGGLRNEQFF.

J is TRBJ1-1 and V is TRBV7-8; a weak D match, TRBD1 (5 bases). The CDR3 has 14 amino acids. In germline, CDR1 is SGHVS, CDR2 FQNEAQ. With 4 bases removed from V and 3 bases from J, the gap between germline ends came to 12 bases. CDR3 bases: TGTGCCAGCAGCTGGGGGGTAGGGTACACTGAAGCTTTCTTT. Encoded protein: CASSWGVGYTEAFF.

This clone was picked up one time. The chain has TRBV19 and TRBJ2-3, with TRBD1 identical over 7 bases. Trimming at V came to 1 base and at J to 4 bases, leaving 8 bases not matched to a gene. Germline lookup yields CDR1 LNHDA and CDR2 SQIVND (reference sequence). The CDR3 sequence is 16 residues long. The CDR3 sequence is CASSIGTRGRSDTQYF. The DNA for the CDR3 is TGTGCCAGTAGTATAGGGACAAGGGGGCGGTCAGATACGCAGTATTTT.